This T cell receptor (beta chain) comes out of a study of memory CD4+ T cells and cytomegalovirus serostatus. About the study: Of the healthy Belgian adults, fewer than 10 were CMV seropositive and fewer than 30 seronegative.

This clone was detected a few times. The sort gate was single viable CD3+CD4+CD8-CD45RO+ cells for memory CD4+ T cells. TCRdb keeps only in-frame clones here, not all; method: immunoSEQ multiplex PCR. The sample yields approximately 53,000 clones, under 80% seen once. Trimming took 6 bases from V and 3 from J, leaving 8 bases between them. This CDR3 has 13 residues. Germline values: CDR1 SGHTA, CDR2 FQGTGA. The J gene is TRBJ2-2, the V gene TRBV7-3; no reliable D call. Sequencing used memory CD4+ T cells from blood. This clonotype originated in an adult in good health and CMV-seronegative. The CDR3 sequence is CASSFTDTGELFF. The CDR3 coding sequence is TGTGCCAGCAGTTTCACCGACACCGGGGAGCTGTTTTTT.